Sequencing of this T cell receptor beta chain was carried out in a study of blood T cell repertoires in COVID-19. Whole-study context: Acute and convalescent COVID-19 samples came from the United States, Italy and Spain.

With 1 base clipped from V and 8 bases from J, the junction kept 13 bases outside the gene matches. The germline V gene encodes CDR1 MDHEN and CDR2 SYDVKM. This CDR3 is 17 amino acids long. In the authors' methods: The assay estimated nucleated cells by amplifying reference gene primers. Sequencing used immunoSEQ multiplex PCR; TCRdb keeps in-frame clones, though not all of them. That table supplies the V and J calls and clone size; D and trimming were determined from the DNA. The repertoire holds approximately 210,000 clones, with approximately 84% as singletons. The chain has TRBV28 and TRBJ2-1, with 8 positions matching TRBD2. The TCR was taken from a woman in her 50s with active or convalescent COVID-19. Sequenced: peripheral blood. CDR3 sequence: CASSLSLQRELPDEQFF. Here the CDR3 DNA reads TGTGCCAGCAGTTTATCCCTCCAGCGGGAGCTGCCGGATGAGCAGTTCTTC.